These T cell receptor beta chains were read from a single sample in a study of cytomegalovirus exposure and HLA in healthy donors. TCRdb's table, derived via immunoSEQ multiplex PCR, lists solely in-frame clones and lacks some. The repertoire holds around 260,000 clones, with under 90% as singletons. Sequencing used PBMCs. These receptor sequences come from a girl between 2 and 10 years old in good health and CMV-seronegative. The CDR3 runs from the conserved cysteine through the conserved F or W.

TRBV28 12 CASRSQDSQAFF
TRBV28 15 CASSLWGGDNQPQHF
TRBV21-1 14 CASHRNRGEDTQYF
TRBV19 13 CASSTGDWNTIYF
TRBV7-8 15 CASSMDRGANSPLHF
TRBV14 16 CASSQYSSGGAYEQFF
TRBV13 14 CASSLGDSIYEQYF
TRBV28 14 CASSLAQGREKLFF
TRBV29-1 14 CSAGQQGVSTEAFF
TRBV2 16 CASSEWSRSSYNEQFF
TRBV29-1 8 CSGGGAFF
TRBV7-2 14 CASSLERGGSVWYF
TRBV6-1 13 CAGGTSLGNEQFF
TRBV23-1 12 CAKKGDNQPQHF
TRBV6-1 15 CASSIDRGRNQPQHF
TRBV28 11 CASSSPREAFF
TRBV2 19 CASRPPGTSGGGRQETQYF
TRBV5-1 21 CASSLHLAGRANLRSTDTQYF
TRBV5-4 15 CASSWEQGRGEKLFF
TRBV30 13 CAWSRGGPDTQYF
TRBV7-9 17 CASSLSRGGGMNTEAFF
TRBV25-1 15 CASSEFGSPGNTIYF
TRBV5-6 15 CASSHSPRGRNEQFF
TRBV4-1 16 CASSPVAGGSNQPQHF
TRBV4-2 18 CASSQFPGGTLPYNEQFF
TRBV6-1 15 CASGEVNRGSYEQYF
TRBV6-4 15 CASPGDGSSGNTIYF
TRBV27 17 CASSGGGLAGGYYEQYF
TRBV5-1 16 CASSLGGTGSIDIQYF
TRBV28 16 CASRTPRDSIDYGYTF
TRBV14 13 CASSQGALTEAFF
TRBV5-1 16 CASSPGLPSRNLEQYF
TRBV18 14 CASSFNRGDNEQFF
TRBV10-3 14 CAISETAEREPQHF
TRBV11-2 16 CASSLSTGGVDETQYF
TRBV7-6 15 CASSYSGGDGDTQYF
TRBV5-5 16 CASSSGTGVSNQPQHF
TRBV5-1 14 CASSPRTGDGEQYF
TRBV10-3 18 CAISESLSSHRGMNEQFF
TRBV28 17 CASSFPEGQGNTGELFF
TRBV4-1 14 CASSQKRLTGELFF
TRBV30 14 CAWSAAGVADTQYF
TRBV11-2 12 CASSLGSGNYTF
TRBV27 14 CASRVAGGTAEQFF
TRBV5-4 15 CASSLGVSSGNTIYF
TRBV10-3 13 CAISEAGNAEQYF